The 17 T cell receptor beta chains given below trace back to one sample, sequenced in a study of control samples from healthy donors and cancer patients. TCRdb's copy holds only in-frame clones and misses some; the assay was immunoSEQ multiplex PCR. The sample carries 100,000 to 120,000 clones, around four fifths recorded once. Sequenced material: blood. These receptors were collected from a woman aged 50 to 60 in good health.

J is TRBJ1-5 and V is TRBV5-1; 9 bases are shared with TRBD1. The germline CDR1 and CDR2 sequences are SGHRS and YFSETQ. The CDR3 has 18 residues. V shed 4 bases, J shed 3 bases, and the junction held 14 bases outside the gene matches. CDR3 sequence (DNA): TGCGCCAGCAGCCTGGGAGGGACAGGGACGGGGGACAATCAGCCCCAGCATTTT. This encodes CASSLGGTGTGDNQPQHF. The variable domain in full, with the rest retrieved from reference TRBV5-1 and TRBJ1-5, is KAGVTQTPRYLIKTRGQQVTLSCSPISGHRSVSWYQQTPGQGLQFLFEYFSETQRNKGNFPGRFSGRQFSNSRSEMNVSTLELGDSALYLCASSLGGTGTGDNQPQHFGDGTRLSIL.

This clone was recorded once. V and J are TRBV3-1 (or the pseudogene TRBV3-2) and TRBJ2-7, with D perhaps given as TRBD1 or TRBD2 (7 bases each). This CDR3 has 13 residues. Between the trimmed V and J ends, which lost 4 bases and 7 bases, there was a span of 14 bases. CDR1 is LGHDT, CDR2 YNNKEL, per germline (reference sequence). Here the CDR3 DNA reads TGTGCCAGCAGCCCAGGGGGGGAGAGAGAGCAGTACTTC. Amino acids: CASSPGGEREQYF.

V is TRBV24-1 and J is TRBJ2-2; D is uncertain. CDR1 KGHDR and CDR2 SFDVKD come from the germline V gene. The CDR3 length is 17 residues. The germline V and J ends were trimmed by 3 bases and 0 bases, with 13 bases remaining between them. The CDR3 sequence: CATSDGFGRTNTGELFF. Here the CDR3 DNA reads TGTGCCACCAGTGATGGTTTCGGTCGCACGAACACCGGGGAGCTGTTTTTT.

In its sample, this clone was seen a few times. In DNA form, the CDR3 reads TGTGCCAGCAGCGTAGAAGGGCGGGTCTTTAGCACAGATACGCAGTATTTT. This sequence encodes CASSVEGRVFSTDTQYF. The gene calls are TRBV9 and TRBJ2-3, with a tentative D call TRBD2 (5 bases). Germline V lookup: CDR1 SGDLS, CDR2 YYNGEE. This CDR3 contains 17 residues. V dropped 0 bases and J dropped 0 bases, with 14 bases sitting between them.

The rearrangement joins TRBV6-2 or TRBV6-3 to TRBJ2-3; TRBD2 might be the D (7 bases). CDR1 is MNHEY and CDR2 is SVGEGT in the germline V gene. There are 15 residues in the CDR3. V lost 1 base, J lost 5 bases, and 13 bases lay in between. The CDR3 sequence is CASSYYVGGQDTQYF. DNA of the CDR3: TGTGCCAGCAGTTACTATGTCGGGGGGCAAGATACGCAGTATTTT.

V gene TRBV29-1 combines with J gene TRBJ2-7, with D possibly matching TRBD1 (6 bases). Germline CDR1 and CDR2: SQVTM and ANQGSEA. V shed 2 bases and J shed 3 bases, with 11 bases lying between them. The CDR3 has 13 residues. CDR3 sequence reads: CSVETRRGYEQYF. CDR3 nucleotides: TGCAGCGTTGAAACGCGCAGGGGCTACGAGCAGTACTTC.

The chain recombines TRBV13 with TRBJ2-1, with no clear D. Trimming took 1 base from V and 6 from J, leaving 10 bases between them. Germline-derived CDR1 and CDR2 are PRHDT and FYEKMQ (reference sequence). The CDR3 is made up of 14 amino acids. CDR3 protein: CASSLVGSFNEQFF. CDR3 nucleotide sequence: TGTGCCAGCAGCTTAGTAGGATCGTTCAATGAGCAGTTCTTC.

The chain joins TRBV10-3 to TRBJ1-2; a weak D match, TRBD1 (5 bases). The CDR3 totals 13 residues. The germline V gene has CDR1 ENHRY and CDR2 SYGVKD. The germline V and J ends were trimmed by 10 bases and 6 bases, with 18 bases remaining between them. In DNA, the CDR3 is TGTGCCAACCAGCGGGGGGGAGGCGATGGCTACACCTTC. This encodes CANQRGGGDGYTF.

This chain connects TRBV2 to TRBJ1-1, with D possibly matching TRBD1 (5 bases). The germline V gene encodes CDR1 SNHLY and CDR2 FYNNEI. The CDR3 is made up of 15 amino acids. V gave up 8 bases and J gave up 0 bases, with 16 bases separating them. CDR3 in amino acids: CASDTNRDVNTEAFF. CDR3 DNA sequence: TGTGCCAGCGATACAAACCGGGACGTGAACACTGAAGCTTTCTTT.

The chain is built from TRBV4-3 and TRBJ2-5, with D perhaps TRBD2 (6 bases). V lost 2 bases to trimming and J lost 5 bases, with 21 bases between them. This CDR3 has 17 amino acids. Germline V CDR1 and CDR2: LGHNA, YSLEER. CDR3 DNA sequence: TGCGCCAGCAGCCAATTTCTGGCGGGGACCAATGGGGAGACCCAGTACTTC. It specifies CASSQFLAGTNGETQYF.

The J gene is TRBJ1-6, the V gene TRBV24-1; D is undetermined. Germline lookup yields CDR1 KGHDR and CDR2 SFDVKD. Trimming shortened V by 1 base and J by 2 bases, and 14 bases separated the two germline ends. The CDR3 has 18 residues. CDR3 region: CATSDFALEETYNSPLHF. CDR3 in DNA: TGTGCCACCAGTGATTTTGCGTTGGAGGAGACCTATAATTCACCCCTCCACTTT.

This clone occurred once. The genes are TRBV4-1 and TRBJ2-3, with a possible D match to TRBD1 (6 bases). Trimming removed 4 bases at V and 4 bases at J, with 18 bases between. The CDR3 is made up of 16 amino acids. Germline V gene sequence: CDR1 MGHRA, CDR2 YSYEKL. CDR3 protein: CASSPTHRERADTQYF. The CDR3 DNA follows: TGCGCCAGCAGCCCAACCCACAGGGAAAGGGCAGATACGCAGTATTTT.

This clone has just a few counts. The chain couples TRBV30 to TRBJ2-5; possibly TRBD1 or TRBD2 for D (6 bases each). Per germline, CDR1 GTSNPN and CDR2 SVGIG (reference sequence). Trimming shortened V by 4 bases and J by 9 bases, and 21 bases separated the two germline ends. The CDR3 sequence is 14 residues long. In nucleotides, the CDR3 is TGTGCCTGGAATTCTCCGCGGGACAAAGTGTCCCAGTACTTC. The encoded protein is CAWNSPRDKVSQYF.

The chain is built from TRBV2 and TRBJ1-5; 7 bases match TRBD1. V lost 5 bases to trimming and J lost 3 bases; unmatched junction nucleotides: 4. CDR1 and CDR2 (germline): SNHLY, FYNNEI. CDR3 size: 14 residues. CDR3 region: CASSRDSYNQPQHF. CDR3 nucleotide sequence: TGTGCCAGCAGTCGGGACAGTTACAATCAGCCCCAGCATTTT.

The CDR3 nucleotides are TGCAGCGTTGATGGAGGGAGTAGCACAGATACGCAGTATTTT. Amino acid sequence: CSVDGGSSTDTQYF. The V gene is TRBV29-1, the J gene TRBJ2-3, with D possibly being TRBD2 (6 bases). The V end was cut by 3 bases, the J end by 0 bases, with 10 bases between. Per the germline V gene, CDR1 is SQVTM and CDR2 is ANQGSEA. CDR3 length equals 14 residues.

The chain has TRBV4-3 and TRBJ2-2; 11 bases align to TRBD2. The CDR3 sequence is 19 residues long. The junction had 9 bases not matched to a gene; V was cut back by 3 bases and J by 0 bases. Germline V lookup: CDR1 LGHNA, CDR2 YSLEER. CDR3 DNA: TGCGCCAGCAGCCACACGGGGGGGGGACTAGCGGCGAACACCGGGGAGCTGTTTTTT. Translation: CASSHTGGGLAANTGELFF.

J is TRBJ1-2 and V is TRBV2, with TRBD1 matching 11 bases. The trim removed 9 bases at V and 5 bases at J, leaving 17 bases unmatched. Germline CDR1 is SNHLY and CDR2 is FYNNEI. The CDR3 length is 17 residues. CDR3 loop: CASYPGTGGGKNYGYTF. Written as DNA, the CDR3 is TGTGCCAGTTACCCCGGGACAGGGGGTGGGAAAAATTATGGCTACACCTTC. Variable domain in full (rest from reference TRBV2 and TRBJ1-2): EPEVTQTPSHQVTQMGQEVILRCVPISNHLYFYWYRQILGQKVEFLVSFYNNEISEKSEIFDDQFSVERPDGSNFTLKIRSTKLEDSAMYFCASYPGTGGGKNYGYTFGSGTRLTVV.